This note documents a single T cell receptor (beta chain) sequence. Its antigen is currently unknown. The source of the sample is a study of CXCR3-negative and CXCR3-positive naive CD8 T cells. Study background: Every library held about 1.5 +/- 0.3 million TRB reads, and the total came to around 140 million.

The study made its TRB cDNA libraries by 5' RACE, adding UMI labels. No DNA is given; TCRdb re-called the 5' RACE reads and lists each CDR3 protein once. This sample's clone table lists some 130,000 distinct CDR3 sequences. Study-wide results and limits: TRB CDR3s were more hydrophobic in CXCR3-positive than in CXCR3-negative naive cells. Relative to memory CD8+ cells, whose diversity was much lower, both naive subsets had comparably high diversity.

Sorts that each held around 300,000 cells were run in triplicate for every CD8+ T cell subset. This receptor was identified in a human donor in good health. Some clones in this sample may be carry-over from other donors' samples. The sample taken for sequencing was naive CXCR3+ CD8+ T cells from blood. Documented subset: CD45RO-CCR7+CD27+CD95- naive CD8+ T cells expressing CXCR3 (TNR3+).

The CDR3 reads CASSQEVRGENQPQHF. The chain joins TRBV14 to TRBJ1-5; no DNA is available, so the TRBD1 call from TCRdb remains unchecked. This CDR3 comprises 16 residues. The germline CDR1 and CDR2 sequences are SGHDN and FVKESK.